The T cell receptor beta chain under discussion was sequenced for a study of T cells in localized non-small cell lung cancer. TCRdb's copy holds only in-frame clones and misses some; the assay was immunoSEQ multiplex PCR. The table records about 59,000 clones, 80% to 95% of them present only once. Of note for this clone: Its antigen remains unknown.

Study-wide results and caveats: As only one tumor region underwent sequencing, heterogeneity remains possible. Of the tissues analyzed, uninvolved adjacent lung showed maximal T cell clonality, greater than tumor. Of the top 100 tumor clones, median around 60 were in adjacent lung, approximately 30 among its top 100. Longer overall survival accompanied higher blood T cell density.

Germline V CDR1 and CDR2: SEHNR, FQNEAQ (reference sequence). V shed 4 bases and J shed 1 base, with 10 bases lying between them. The CDR3 has 14 amino acids. The starting material was peripheral blood, obtained before any cancer treatment. This sequence was found in a man aged 35-69 years with stage I lung adenocarcinoma. The rearrangement joins TRBV7-9 to TRBJ1-2; possibly TRBD1 for D (6 bases). The CDR3 loop is CASSSGTLNYGYTF. CDR3 coding DNA: TGTGCCAGCAGCTCCGGGACACTTAACTATGGCTACACCTTC.